The clone carrying this TCR beta chain was seen once. This sample is part of a study of blood T cell repertoires in COVID-19. TCRdb keeps only in-frame clones here, not all; method: immunoSEQ multiplex PCR. Of over 10,000 clones listed, roughly three quarters were seen once; the top ten hold around 37%. V lost 4 bases and J 7 bases, leaving 14 bases between the germline ends. This CDR3 is built from 13 residues. CDR1 SNHLY and CDR2 FYNNEI come from the germline V gene. The gene calls are TRBV2 and TRBJ2-7, with a weak D call TRBD2 (5 bases). The sample taken for sequencing was peripheral blood. The receptor's source is a human donor in a cohort sampled during active COVID-19. Written as DNA, the CDR3 is TGTGCCAGCAGTGGACCGCGTGGAGGAGAGCAGTACTTC. Translated: CASSGPRGGEQYF.